This T cell receptor beta chain was sequenced for a study of T-cell reconstitution after alpha-beta-depleted transplantation in children. This sample's TCRbeta library carried unique molecular identifier barcodes. TCRdb independently ran MiXCR on the PCR reads; one entry per CDR3 protein. Of some 490,000 distinct CDR3 sequences listed, around an eighth were seen once; the top ten hold over 5.5%. In its sample, this clonotype was seen a few times. V was pared by 4 bases and J by 2 bases, with 8 bases between. The CDR3 sequence is 14 residues long. In germline, CDR1 is MNHEY, CDR2 SVGAGI. The TCR sequence derives from a human donor who donated a stem cell graft to a child with combined immunodeficiency. This rearrangement joins TRBV6-5 to TRBJ2-2; D unclear. Material: PBMCs from the stem cell graft donor, obtained from the stem cell graft. As DNA, the CDR3 is TGTGCCAGCAGTTCCGGATACAACACCGGGGAGCTGTTTTTT. Its protein product is CASSSGYNTGELFF.